The clone carrying this T cell receptor (beta chain) appeared many times. Antigen specificity is unknown. The data belong to a study of regulatory T cells in long-lasting Graves disease. The sample's time point: newly diagnosed GD, antithyroid drugs for less than 3 months. Scientists built the TCR library using RNA that was extracted from PBMCs. Per germline, CDR1 SGHVS and CDR2 FNYEAQ. V dropped 5 bases and J dropped 5 bases, with 18 bases sitting between them. The CDR3 covers 15 residues. Overall study findings and caveats: Whereas 966 public clonotypes were shared by new patients, persistent patients shared more, at a few thousand.

HTBI primers from iRepertoire and Arm-PCR of CDR3 regions yielded the TCR beta libraries. TCRdb processed the multiplex PCR reads anew with MiXCR; each CDR3 protein has one entry. The sample yields about 330,000 distinct CDR3 sequences, 15% to 20% seen once. These data were also reused for a study on T cells in Graves' hyperthyroidism and ophthalmopathy.

Here the sequenced sample was peripheral blood mononuclear cells (PBMCs), taken at new diagnosis, from a patient treated with antithyroid drugs. This chain joins TRBV7-6 and TRBJ1-2, with TRBD1 as a possible D gene (6 bases). The source of this sequence is a woman between 18 and 30 years old with Graves disease. The CDR3 here is CASSLTTGLPYGYTF. Written as DNA, the CDR3 is TGTGCCAGCAGCCTTACGACAGGACTTCCTTATGGCTACACCTTC. The full variable domain, in which reference TRBV7-6 and TRBJ1-2 provide the parts outside the CDR3, is GAGVSQSPRYKVTKRGQDVALRCDPISGHVSLYWYRQALGQGPEFLTYFNYEAQQDKSGLPNDRFSAERPEGSISTLTIQRTEQRDSAMYRCASSLTTGLPYGYTFGSGTRLTVV.